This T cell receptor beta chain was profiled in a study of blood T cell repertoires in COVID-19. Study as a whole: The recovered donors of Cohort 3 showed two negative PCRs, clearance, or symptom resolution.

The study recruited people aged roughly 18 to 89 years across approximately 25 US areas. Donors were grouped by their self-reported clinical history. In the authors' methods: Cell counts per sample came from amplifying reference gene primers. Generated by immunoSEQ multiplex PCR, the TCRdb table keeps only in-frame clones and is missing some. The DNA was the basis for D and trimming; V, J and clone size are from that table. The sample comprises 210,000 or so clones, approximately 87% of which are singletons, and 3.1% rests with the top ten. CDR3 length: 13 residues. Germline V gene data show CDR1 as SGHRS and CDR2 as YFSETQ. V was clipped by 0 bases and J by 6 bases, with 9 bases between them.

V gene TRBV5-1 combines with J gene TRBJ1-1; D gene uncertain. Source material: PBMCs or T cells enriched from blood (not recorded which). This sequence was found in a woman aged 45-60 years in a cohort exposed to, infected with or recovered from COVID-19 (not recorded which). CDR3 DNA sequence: TGCGCCAGCAGCTTGGGGGCCAACGCTGAAGCTTTCTTT. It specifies CASSLGANAEAFF.